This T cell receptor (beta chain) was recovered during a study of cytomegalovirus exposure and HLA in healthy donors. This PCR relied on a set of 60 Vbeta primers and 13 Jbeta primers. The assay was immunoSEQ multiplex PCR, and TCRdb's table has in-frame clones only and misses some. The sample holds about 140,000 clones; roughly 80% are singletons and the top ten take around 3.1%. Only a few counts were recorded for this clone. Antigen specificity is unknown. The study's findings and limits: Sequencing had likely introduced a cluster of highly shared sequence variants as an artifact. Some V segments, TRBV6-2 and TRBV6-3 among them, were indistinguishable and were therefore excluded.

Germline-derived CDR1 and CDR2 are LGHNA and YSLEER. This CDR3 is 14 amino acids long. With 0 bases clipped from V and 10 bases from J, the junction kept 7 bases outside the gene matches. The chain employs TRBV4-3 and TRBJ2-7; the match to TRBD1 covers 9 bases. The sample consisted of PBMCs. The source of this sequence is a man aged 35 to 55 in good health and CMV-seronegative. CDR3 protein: CASSQDIGTGRQYF. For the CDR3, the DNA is TGCGCCAGCAGCCAAGATATTGGGACAGGGAGACAGTACTTC.